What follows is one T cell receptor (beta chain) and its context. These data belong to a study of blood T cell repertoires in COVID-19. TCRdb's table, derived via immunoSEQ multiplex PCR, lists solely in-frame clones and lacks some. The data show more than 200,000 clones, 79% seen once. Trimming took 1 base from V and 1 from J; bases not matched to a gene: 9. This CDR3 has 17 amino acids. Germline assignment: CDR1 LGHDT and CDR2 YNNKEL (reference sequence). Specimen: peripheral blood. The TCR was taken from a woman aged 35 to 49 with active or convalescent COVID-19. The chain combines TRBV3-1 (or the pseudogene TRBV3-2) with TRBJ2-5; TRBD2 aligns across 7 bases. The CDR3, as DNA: TGTGCCAGCAGCCAAGTTTCCGTCGGGGGGATCCAAGAGACCCAGTACTTC. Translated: CASSQVSVGGIQETQYF.